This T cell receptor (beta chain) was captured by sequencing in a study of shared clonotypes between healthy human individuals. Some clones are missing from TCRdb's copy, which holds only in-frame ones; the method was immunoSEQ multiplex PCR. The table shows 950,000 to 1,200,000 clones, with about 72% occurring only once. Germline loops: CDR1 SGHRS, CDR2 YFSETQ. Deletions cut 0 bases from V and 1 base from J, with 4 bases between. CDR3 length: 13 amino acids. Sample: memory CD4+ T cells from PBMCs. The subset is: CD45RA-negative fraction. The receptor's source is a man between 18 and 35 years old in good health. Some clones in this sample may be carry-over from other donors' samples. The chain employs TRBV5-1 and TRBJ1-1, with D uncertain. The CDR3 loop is CASSLERNTEAFF. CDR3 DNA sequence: TGCGCCAGCAGCTTGGAGAGGAACACTGAAGCTTTCTTT. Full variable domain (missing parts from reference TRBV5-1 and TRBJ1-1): KAGVTQTPRYLIKTRGQQVTLSCSPISGHRSVSWYQQTPGQGLQFLFEYFSETQRNKGNFPGRFSGRQFSNSRSEMNVSTLELGDSALYLCASSLERNTEAFFGQGTRLTVV.